This T cell receptor (beta chain) was identified in a study of blood T cells in healthy people across ages. Study-wide results and caveats: Naive CD4+ cells and diversity were both higher in long-lived donors than in aged donors.

Concerning this clonotype: What it binds is unknown.

A second PCR of about 7 to 12 cycles used a sample-barcoded 5' primer and a J-beta primer mix. TCRdb independently ran MiXCR on the 5' RACE reads; one entry per CDR3 protein. The sample holds over 700,000 distinct CDR3 sequences, 40% to 65% seen once. The CDR3 has 15 residues. The V end was cut by 3 bases, the J end by 4 bases, with 16 bases between. Looked up from germline, CDR1 is SGHTA and CDR2 is FQGNSA. Per sample, no less than 5 micrograms of total RNA were extracted. This chain joins TRBV7-2 and TRBJ2-7; D might be TRBD1 or TRBD2, each matching 6 bases. The sequencing input was blood. The TCR comes from a man older than 75 in good health. CDR3 nucleotides: TGTGCCAGCAGCTTGTCTGAGGGGGGCTGGTACGAGCAGTACTTC. It codes for CASSLSEGGWYEQYF.